These 24 T cell receptor beta chains were all obtained from the same sample, sequenced in a study of blood T cells in healthy people across ages. Next came a second PCR, run for about 6 to 11 cycles, which used a sample-barcoded 5' primer along with a J-beta primer mix. Each CDR3 protein is one row after TCRdb ran MiXCR on the 5' RACE reads. The table lists 700,000 to 900,000 distinct CDR3 sequences, roughly 50% of them singletons. The sequenced sample was blood. The receptors derive from a man at least 80 years old in good health.

The V gene is TRBV15, the J gene TRBJ2-1; D gene uncertain. CDR3 length: 11 amino acids. Per germline, CDR1 LNHNV and CDR2 YYDKDF (reference sequence). V was trimmed by 8 bases and J by 7 bases, leaving 9 bases between them. DNA for the CDR3: TGTGCCACCGGGTTACTAAATGAGCAGTTCTTC. Its translation: CATGLLNEQFF.

The V call is TRBV2, the J call TRBJ1-2; TRBD1 agrees at 9 bases. This CDR3 is built from 14 residues. The V segment lost 7 bases and the J segment 6 bases; nucleotides outside the gene matches: 9. Germline CDR1 is SNHLY and CDR2 is FYNNEI. The CDR3 DNA follows: TGTGCCAGCACACGGGACAGGGAGTTGAATGGCTACACCTTC. Amino acids: CASTRDRELNGYTF.

V and J are TRBV14 and TRBJ2-1, with D perhaps TRBD2 (6 bases). This CDR3 contains 20 residues. Deletions cut 0 bases from V and 7 bases from J, with 28 bases between. Germline V gives CDR1 SGHDN, CDR2 FVKESK. The CDR3 DNA follows: TGTGCCAGCAGCCAAGAAGCCTCCCTAGCTATAGCGTATGGGGGGAATGAGCAGTTCTTC. Residues: CASSQEASLAIAYGGNEQFF.

V is TRBV28 and J is TRBJ1-2; no clear D gene. Between the trimmed V and J ends, which lost 7 bases and 4 bases, there was a span of 19 bases. The CDR3 is 15 residues long. From germline, CDR1 is MDHEN and CDR2 SYDVKM. In nucleotides, the CDR3 is TGTGCCAGCAACCCCTTCTTGGGGAATAGCTATGGCTACACCTTC. It codes for CASNPFLGNSYGYTF.

This clonotype was found a few times. The chain joins TRBV27 to TRBJ2-6; TRBD1 is a possible D gene (6 bases). The CDR3 has 15 amino acids. Deletions cut 10 bases from V and 0 bases from J, with 13 bases between. Germline lookup yields CDR1 MNHEY and CDR2 SMNVEV (reference sequence). This CDR3 is CATHKGGSGANVLTF. CDR3 nucleotides: TGTGCCACCCATAAAGGGGGCTCTGGGGCCAACGTCCTGACTTTC. Looking up the rest from reference TRBV27 and TRBJ2-6 gives the full variable domain: EAQVTQNPRYLITVTGKKLTVTCSQNMNHEYMSWYRQDPGLGLRQIYYSMNVEVTDKGDVPEGYKVSRKEKRNFPLILESPSPNQTSLYFCATHKGGSGANVLTFGAGSRLTVL.

V gene TRBV3-1 combines with J gene TRBJ2-1; 10 nucleotides line up with TRBD2. The CDR3 has 18 amino acids. J was trimmed by 6 bases and V by 5 bases; bases with no gene match: 16. CDR1 and CDR2 from the germline V gene are LGHDT and YNNKEL (reference sequence). The chain's CDR3 is CASSSRGLAGVISNEQFF. The CDR3, as DNA: TGTGCCAGCAGCTCCAGGGGGCTAGCGGGAGTAATCAGCAATGAGCAGTTCTTC.

This clonotype was counted once. The J gene is TRBJ1-1, the V gene TRBV2; D is unresolved. Trimming removed 6 bases from V and 7 bases from J, with 9 bases in between. This CDR3 has 11 amino acids. The germline V gene encodes CDR1 SNHLY and CDR2 FYNNEI. The DNA for the CDR3 is TGTGCCAGCAGGGCGGTTGGTGAAGCTTTCTTT. This encodes CASRAVGEAFF.

This chain joins TRBV4-2 and TRBJ1-1, with 7 positions matching TRBD1. After removal of 4 bases from V and 4 bases from J, the junction contained 15 bases not matched to a gene. The CDR3 has 17 residues. Germline V gives CDR1 LGHNA, CDR2 YNFKEQ. CDR3 DNA: TGTGCCAGCAGCCCCCAACAGGGGCGCTGGGAGGCCACTGAAGCTTTCTTT. Translation: CASSPQQGRWEATEAFF.

This clonotype was counted between two and nine times. The chain combines TRBV2 with TRBJ2-3, with D maybe TRBD1 (6 bases). V lost 6 bases, J lost 14 bases, and 24 bases lay in between. Germline V gene lookup returns CDR1 SNHLY and CDR2 FYNNEI. The CDR3 runs to 14 residues. CDR3 protein: CASSSTGIGSGAYF. CDR3 coding DNA: TGTGCCAGCAGCTCAACAGGGATCGGGTCTGGCGCGTATTTT.

This clonotype has more than one count but fewer than ten. The genes are TRBV4-2 and TRBJ2-7, with 9 bases identical to TRBD2. Germline V CDR1 and CDR2: LGHNA, YNFKEQ. The CDR3 length is 17 residues. V shed 0 bases, J shed 2 bases, and the junction held 8 bases outside the gene matches. In nucleotides, the CDR3 is TGTGCCAGCAGCCAAGATTCCCTAGCGGGACAGCCCTACGAGCAGTACTTC. This encodes CASSQDSLAGQPYEQYF.

This clonotype appeared once. This chain connects TRBV20-1 to TRBJ1-5, with D possibly TRBD1 on 5 matching bases. Germline values: CDR1 DFQATT, CDR2 SNEGSKA (reference sequence). Trimming stripped 1 base from V and 9 bases from J, with 22 bases between. The CDR3 covers 16 residues. The CDR3 protein is CSARAISGRVPRPQHF. The CDR3 DNA follows: TGCAGTGCTAGAGCTATCTCGGGCAGGGTGCCACGGCCCCAGCATTTT.

The chain carries TRBV7-6 and TRBJ2-7; D is perhaps TRBD2 (5 bases). V was pared by 5 bases and J by 2 bases, with 19 bases between. Germline V gene data show CDR1 as SGHVS and CDR2 as FNYEAQ. The CDR3 is 16 residues long. The CDR3 DNA follows: TGTGCCAGCAGCAAGAGCGGACCTGTGGGTACCTACGAGCAGTACTTC. Translated: CASSKSGPVGTYEQYF.

The chain has TRBV18 and TRBJ2-7, with 10 bases that match TRBD2. CDR1 KGHSH and CDR2 LQKENI come from the germline V gene. CDR3 size: 16 residues. The V and J ends lost 3 bases and 3 bases, in that order; junction bases with no gene match: 8. The CDR3 region is CASSPLLAGVVYEQYF. CDR3 nucleotides: TGTGCCAGCTCACCCCTTCTAGCGGGAGTAGTCTACGAGCAGTACTTC.

The chain combines TRBV7-2 with TRBJ2-1; 8 bases agree with TRBD2. The DNA matches TRBJ2-7 better at its end, which makes the J call doubtful. The CDR3 totals 15 residues. Germline CDR1 is SGHTA and CDR2 is FQGNSA. The CDR3 DNA is TGTGCCAGCAGCTTATGGGTTAGCGGGAACAATGAGCAGTACTTC. Its protein product is CASSLWVSGNNEQYF.

This clonotype was picked up a small number of times. The rearrangement links TRBV10-2 to TRBJ2-7; 7 nucleotides match TRBD2. V gave up 3 bases and J gave up 2 bases; unmatched junction bases: 7. The CDR3 sequence is 15 residues long. Germline values: CDR1 WSHSY, CDR2 SAAADI. The CDR3 sequence: CASSEWGGSTYEQYF. The CDR3 DNA reads TGCGCCAGCAGTGAATGGGGGGGGTCCACCTACGAGCAGTACTTC.

The chain employs TRBV2 and TRBJ2-4; D tentatively reads TRBD1 or TRBD2 (5 bases each). With the DNA end fitting TRBJ2-5 better, the J assignment may be wrong. This CDR3 has 15 amino acids. Germline values: CDR1 SNHLY, CDR2 FYNNEI. CDR3 DNA sequence: TGTGCCAGCAGTGGAGCGGCAGGGCGACAAGAGACCCAGTACTTC. The encoded protein is CASSGAAGRQETQYF.

This clonotype was seen only a few times. The chain combines TRBV6-6 with TRBJ2-3, with D perhaps assigned TRBD1 or TRBD2 (6 bases each). The germline gives CDR1 MNHNY, CDR2 SVGAGI (reference sequence). The CDR3 spans 15 residues. Trimming removed 2 bases at V and 14 bases at J, with 23 bases between. CDR3 loop: CASSYMEGERRYAYF. As DNA, the CDR3 is TGTGCCAGCAGTTACATGGAGGGGGAACGCAGATACGCGTATTTT.

The V gene is TRBV7-3, the J gene TRBJ2-3, with D possibly being TRBD1 or TRBD2 (5 bases each). Trimming cost V 1 base and J 6 bases, with 17 bases left between them. The CDR3 consists of 16 residues. The germline CDR1 and CDR2 sequences are SGHTA and FQGTGA. This CDR3 is CASSLSVGRGVDTQYF. CDR3 DNA sequence: TGTGCCAGCAGCTTAAGTGTGGGACGGGGCGTGGATACGCAGTATTTT.

The J gene is TRBJ2-4, the V gene TRBV5-1; D possibly corresponds to TRBD2 (5 bases). The CDR3 is 14 residues long. Germline-derived CDR1 and CDR2 are SGHRS and YFSETQ. With 2 bases removed from V and 8 bases from J, the gap between germline ends came to 14 bases. The CDR3 nucleotides read TGCGCCAGCAGCTTCACCTGGGGAGTGGACATTCAGTACTTC. It specifies CASSFTWGVDIQYF. The full variable domain, with the rest looked up from reference TRBV5-1 and TRBJ2-4, is KAGVTQTPRYLIKTRGQQVTLSCSPISGHRSVSWYQQTPGQGLQFLFEYFSETQRNKGNFPGRFSGRQFSNSRSEMNVSTLELGDSALYLCASSFTWGVDIQYFGAGTRLSVL.

The V gene is TRBV6-4, the J gene TRBJ2-3, with D possibly being TRBD1 (6 bases). The CDR3 is 15 residues long. The germline CDR1 and CDR2 sequences are MRHNA and SNTAGT. V was shortened by 3 bases and J by 1 base, with 11 bases between the two germline ends. The CDR3 spells CASSEGGMGTDTQYF. The CDR3 nucleotides are TGTGCCAGCAGTGAAGGGGGTATGGGCACAGATACGCAGTATTTT.

The chain combines TRBV28 with TRBJ2-5; 7 nucleotides match TRBD2. The DNA matches TRBJ2-7 better at its end, which makes the J call doubtful. The CDR3 consists of 16 residues. The germline V gene has CDR1 MDHEN and CDR2 SYDVKM. This CDR3 reads CASSLSEAGERDEQYF. CDR3 sequence (DNA): TGTGCCAGCAGTTTATCAGAGGCGGGGGAGCGGGACGAGCAGTACTTC.

This clonotype was counted a few times. The chain couples TRBV7-2 to TRBJ1-1, with D possibly TRBD1 on 5 matching bases. V dropped 2 bases and J dropped 6 bases, with 19 bases sitting between them. Germline CDR1 is SGHTA and CDR2 is FQGNSA. The CDR3 covers 16 residues. The DNA for the CDR3 is TGTGCCAGCAGCTTAAGGGACCCGGGGGGTAGGTCTGAAGCTTTCTTT. This encodes CASSLRDPGGRSEAFF. Filled out from reference TRBV7-2 and TRBJ1-1, the complete variable domain reads GAGVSQSPSNKVTEKGKDVELRCDPISGHTALYWYRQSLGQGLEFLIYFQGNSAPDKSGLPSDRFSAERTGGSVSTLTIQRTQQEDSAVYLCASSLRDPGGRSEAFFGQGTRLTVV.

The chain employs TRBV20-1 and TRBJ2-1; 10 bases are shared with TRBD2. The CDR3 totals 14 residues. J gave up 7 bases and V 6 bases, and 9 bases lay outside the gene matches. Per germline, CDR1 DFQATT and CDR2 SNEGSKA (reference sequence). CDR3 DNA: TGCAGTGCGAGCCCGGGACTAGCGTCGAATGAGCAGTTCTTC. Translating it yields CSASPGLASNEQFF.

The rearrangement joins TRBV5-1 to TRBJ2-1, with D unresolved. CDR3 size: 16 residues. CDR1 and CDR2 (germline): SGHRS, YFSETQ. V lost 4 bases and J 1 base, leaving 15 bases between the germline ends. CDR3 residues: CASSPSRRNSYNEQFF. In DNA form, the CDR3 reads TGCGCCAGCAGCCCTTCAAGAAGGAATTCCTACAATGAGCAGTTCTTC.